This TCR beta chain originates from a study of shared clonotypes between healthy human individuals. Study-wide results and limits: Generally, estimated richness proved larger in naive subsets than it did in memory subsets.

Healthy HIV-negative adults without recent acute infections or vaccinations served as donors. Sequencing was at deep level. In the source study's methods: ImmunoSEQ gave junction-only sequences without quality scores, so filtering differed. Profiled with immunoSEQ multiplex PCR; TCRdb holds only in-frame clones, not every one. That table gives V, J and clone size, and the DNA gave D and trimming. This table holds about 2.4 million clones, around nine tenths found once. The CDR3 contains 16 residues. Germline-derived CDR1 and CDR2 are LNHDA and SQIVND (reference sequence). V lost 4 bases and J lost 3, with 16 bases in between. The table lists this clone with a count of one. What it recognizes is unknown.

The TCR comes from a young man in good health. The sequencing sample was made of naive CD4+ T cells sorted from blood. The subset here: CD45RA+ positively selected. J is TRBJ1-5 and V is TRBV19, with D unresolved. In DNA form, the CDR3 reads TGTGCCAGTAGTAACCCCACGATGAATGCCAATCAGCCCCAGCATTTT. Its protein is CASSNPTMNANQPQHF. The whole variable domain, remainder taken from reference TRBV19 and TRBJ1-5, is DGGITQSPKYLFRKEGQNVTLSCEQNLNHDAMYWYRQDPGQGLRLIYYSQIVNDFQKGDIAEGYSVSREKKESFPLTVTSAQKNPTAFYLCASSNPTMNANQPQHFGDGTRLSIL.